This T cell receptor (beta chain) originates from a study of blood T cells in healthy people across ages. It was with a sample-barcoded 5' primer and a J-beta primer mix that a second PCR of about 7 to 12 cycles was run. Via MiXCR, TCRdb re-called the 5' RACE reads, giving one row per CDR3 protein. There are under 2,000,000 distinct CDR3 sequences in the sample; roughly 50% occur only once, and around 2.1% lies in the top ten. Of note for this clonotype: Its antigen remains unidentified.

The CDR3 extends over 16 amino acids. Germline CDR1 is MNHEY and CDR2 is SMNVEV (reference sequence). Trimming removed 5 bases at V and 5 bases at J, with 20 bases between. Study outcomes and limitations: More naive CD4+ cells and higher diversity were found in long-lived than in aged donors.

The source material was blood. The chain links TRBV27 to TRBJ2-3, with D maybe TRBD1 (6 bases). This TCR derives from a middle-aged woman in good health. CDR3 protein: CASSPYGGPGRDTQYF. The CDR3 DNA reads as TGTGCCAGCAGTCCGTATGGGGGCCCGGGACGAGATACGCAGTATTTT.